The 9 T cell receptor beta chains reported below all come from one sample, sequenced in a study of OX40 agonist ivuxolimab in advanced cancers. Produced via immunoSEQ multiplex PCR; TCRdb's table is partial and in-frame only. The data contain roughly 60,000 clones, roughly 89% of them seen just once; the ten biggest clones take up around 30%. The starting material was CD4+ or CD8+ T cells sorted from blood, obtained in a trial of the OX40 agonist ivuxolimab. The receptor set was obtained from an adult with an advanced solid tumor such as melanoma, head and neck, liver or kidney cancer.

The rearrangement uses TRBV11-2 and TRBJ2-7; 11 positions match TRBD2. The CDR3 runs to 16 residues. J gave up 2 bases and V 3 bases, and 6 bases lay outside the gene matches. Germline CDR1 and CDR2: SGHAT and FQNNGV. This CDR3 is CASSFPGLAETYEQYF. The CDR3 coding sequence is TGTGCCAGCAGCTTCCCGGGACTAGCGGAAACCTACGAGCAGTACTTC.

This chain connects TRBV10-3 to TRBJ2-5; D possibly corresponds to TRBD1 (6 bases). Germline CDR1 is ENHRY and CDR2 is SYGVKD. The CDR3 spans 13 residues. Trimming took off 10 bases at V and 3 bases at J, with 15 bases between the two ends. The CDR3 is CATTLGAEETQYF. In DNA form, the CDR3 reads TGTGCCACAACCCTGGGGGCCGAAGAGACCCAGTACTTC.

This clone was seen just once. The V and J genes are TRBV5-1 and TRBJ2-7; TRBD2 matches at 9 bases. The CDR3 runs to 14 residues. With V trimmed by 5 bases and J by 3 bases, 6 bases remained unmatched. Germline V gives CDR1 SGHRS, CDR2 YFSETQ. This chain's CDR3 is CASSPTSGYYEQYF. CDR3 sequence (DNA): TGCGCCAGCAGTCCCACTAGCGGGTACTACGAGCAGTACTTC.

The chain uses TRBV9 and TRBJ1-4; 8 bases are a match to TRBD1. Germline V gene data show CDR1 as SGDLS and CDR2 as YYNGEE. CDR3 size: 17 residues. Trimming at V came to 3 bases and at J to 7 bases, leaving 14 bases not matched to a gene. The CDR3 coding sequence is TGTGCCAGCAGCGCACGTGGGGGAGGACAGGGACCTGAAAAACTGTTTTTT. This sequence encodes CASSARGGGQGPEKLFF.

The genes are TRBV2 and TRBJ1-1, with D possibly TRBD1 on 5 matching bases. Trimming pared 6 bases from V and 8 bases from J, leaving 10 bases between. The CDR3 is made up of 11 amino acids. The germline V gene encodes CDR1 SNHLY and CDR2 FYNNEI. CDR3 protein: CASSTGGEAFF. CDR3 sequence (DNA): TGTGCCAGCAGCACAGGTGGGGAAGCTTTCTTT. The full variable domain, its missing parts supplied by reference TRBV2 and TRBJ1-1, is EPEVTQTPSHQVTQMGQEVILRCVPISNHLYFYWYRQILGQKVEFLVSFYNNEISEKSEIFDDQFSVERPDGSNFTLKIRSTKLEDSAMYFCASSTGGEAFFGQGTRLTVV.

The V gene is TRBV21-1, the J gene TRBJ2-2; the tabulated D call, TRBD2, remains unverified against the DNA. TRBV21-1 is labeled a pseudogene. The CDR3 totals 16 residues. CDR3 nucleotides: TGTGCCAGCAGCAAGCCGGGACTGAATACCACCGGGGAGCTGTTTTTT. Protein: CASSKPGLNTTGELFF.

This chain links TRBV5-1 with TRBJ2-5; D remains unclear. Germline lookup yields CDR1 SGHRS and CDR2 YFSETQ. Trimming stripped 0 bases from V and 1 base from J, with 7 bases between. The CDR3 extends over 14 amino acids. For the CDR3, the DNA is TGCGCCAGCAGCTTGGACAGTATCCAAGAGACCCAGTACTTC. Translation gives CASSLDSIQETQYF. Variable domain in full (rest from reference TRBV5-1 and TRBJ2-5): KAGVTQTPRYLIKTRGQQVTLSCSPISGHRSVSWYQQTPGQGLQFLFEYFSETQRNKGNFPGRFSGRQFSNSRSEMNVSTLELGDSALYLCASSLDSIQETQYFGPGTRLLVL.

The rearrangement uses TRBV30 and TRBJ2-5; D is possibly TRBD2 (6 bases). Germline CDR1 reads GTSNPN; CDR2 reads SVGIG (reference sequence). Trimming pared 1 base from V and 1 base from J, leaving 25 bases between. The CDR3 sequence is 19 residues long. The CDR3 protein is CAWSGTRGGSGSFQETQYF. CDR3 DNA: TGTGCCTGGAGTGGGACCCGGGGTGGCTCCGGGAGTTTCCAAGAGACCCAGTACTTC.

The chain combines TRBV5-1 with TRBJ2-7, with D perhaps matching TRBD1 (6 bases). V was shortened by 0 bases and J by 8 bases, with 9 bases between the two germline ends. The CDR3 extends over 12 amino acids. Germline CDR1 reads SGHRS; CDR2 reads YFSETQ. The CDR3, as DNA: TGCGCCAGCAGCTTGGTGGGACAAAAGCAGTACTTC. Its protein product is CASSLVGQKQYF. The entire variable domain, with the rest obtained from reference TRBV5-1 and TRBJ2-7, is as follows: KAGVTQTPRYLIKTRGQQVTLSCSPISGHRSVSWYQQTPGQGLQFLFEYFSETQRNKGNFPGRFSGRQFSNSRSEMNVSTLELGDSALYLCASSLVGQKQYFGPGTRLTVT.